A single sample gave rise to the 6 T cell receptor beta chains below, sequenced in a study of T cells in Graves' hyperthyroidism and ophthalmopathy. Authors of the study amplified TCR beta CDR3 regions from RNA transcripts. HTBI primers were the set used in a first-round RT-PCR of the TCR CDR3. TCRdb reanalysed the multiplex PCR reads using MiXCR and keeps one entry per CDR3 protein. The repertoire has 410,000 or so distinct CDR3 sequences, under 15% of them found once; the top ten carry about 12%. Sequences were obtained from blood. The receptors come from a man aged 18 to 30 with Graves' ophthalmopathy.

This clonotype was seen ten or more times. This sequence joins TRBV6-1 and TRBJ1-5, with 7 bases matching TRBD1. This CDR3 comprises 15 residues. The germline gives CDR1 MNHNS, CDR2 SASEGT. V lost 4 bases to trimming and J lost 3 bases; unmatched junction nucleotides: 6. CDR3 sequence: CASSGGDSYNQPQHF. For the CDR3, the DNA is TGTGCCAGCAGTGGGGGGGACAGCTACAATCAGCCCCAGCATTTT.

This clonotype showed up many times. The V and J genes are TRBV20-1 and TRBJ2-5, with D uncertain. The CDR3 is 12 residues long. From germline, CDR1 is DFQATT and CDR2 SNEGSKA (reference sequence). Trimming cost V 5 bases and J 5 bases, with 12 bases left between them. The CDR3 DNA sequence: TGCAGTGCTGGGCCCTTGGGGGAGACCCAGTACTTC. Protein product: CSAGPLGETQYF.

This clonotype was observed many times. The V call is TRBV3-1, the J call TRBJ1-3; D gene unclear. V lost 2 bases to trimming and J lost 4 bases, with 9 bases between them. Germline CDR1 reads LGHDT; CDR2 reads YNNKEL (reference sequence). The CDR3 contains 14 residues. CDR3 sequence: CASSQTGLGNTIYF. CDR3 coding DNA: TGTGCCAGCAGCCAAACGGGGTTGGGAAACACCATATATTTT.

The table lists this clonotype with many counts. The rearrangement links TRBV6-1 to TRBJ1-1; maybe TRBD1 (6 bases). CDR1 is MNHNS and CDR2 is SASEGT in the germline V gene. Trimming removed 5 bases at V and 2 bases at J, with 12 bases between. The CDR3 is made up of 14 amino acids. CDR3 loop: CASSNREGNTEAFF. For the CDR3, the DNA is TGTGCCAGCAGTAACAGGGAGGGAAACACTGAAGCTTTCTTT.

This clonotype was detected ten times or more. The chain joins TRBV2 to TRBJ2-4; D gene ambiguous. V lost 7 bases and J lost 7, with 14 bases in between. CDR3 size: 13 residues. Germline-derived CDR1 and CDR2 are SNHLY and FYNNEI. The CDR3 sequence: CASTAAEINIQYF. Written as DNA, the CDR3 is TGTGCCAGCACGGCCGCGGAGATTAACATTCAGTACTTC.

Many counts were recorded for this clonotype. This sequence joins TRBV2 and TRBJ2-2; no definite D call. Per the germline V gene, CDR1 is SNHLY and CDR2 is FYNNEI. V lost 4 bases and J 4 bases, leaving 10 bases between the germline ends. This CDR3 region has 14 residues. DNA of the CDR3: TGTGCCAGCAGTGTCGGGCAGATCACCGGGGAGCTGTTTTTT. The encoded protein is CASSVGQITGELFF.